This TCR beta chain was sequenced for a study of tumor-infiltrating lymphocytes in primary liver carcinoma. Study information: Surgical resection was used to treat these primary liver carcinoma patients. The study reported T1-T3 N0M0 tumors spanning 4.2 to 10 cm.

Turning to this clonotype: Antigen: not known.

Points from the study as a whole: Tumor-blood pairs (like tumor-adjacent pairs) overlapped less than tumor region pairs did. The study found a significantly higher top-250-clone fraction in tumors than in blood (p = 0.039).

Unsorted whole blood yielded the blood RNA, and germline DNA was also extracted. A constant-region primer primed TCR beta cDNA synthesis from 500 to 550 ng of total RNA. Modified slightly, ARM-PCR produced TCR beta libraries over three nested multiplex PCR rounds. TCRdb ran MiXCR on the multiplex PCR reads and lists one entry per CDR3 protein. The data show about 320,000 distinct CDR3 sequences, with roughly two thirds seen just once and approximately 9% held by the top ten. The TCR sequence derives from a man aged 35-49 years with primary liver carcinoma and hepatitis B virus infection. The sample was peripheral blood.

CDR3 region: CASSVRDWDIGELFF. CDR3 coding DNA: TGTGCCAGCAGTGTAAGGGATTGGGACATCGGGGAGCTGTTTTTT. This chain uses TRBV6-1 with TRBJ2-2, with D perhaps matching TRBD1 (6 bases). Germline-derived CDR1 and CDR2 are MNHNS and SASEGT. V dropped 4 bases and J dropped 7 bases, with 16 bases sitting between them. This CDR3 is 15 amino acids long.